The rows below give T cell receptor beta chains drawn from one sample of a study of regulatory T cells in long-lasting Graves disease. Each CDR3 protein gets one entry after TCRdb re-called the multiplex PCR reads with MiXCR. Of 400,000 to 550,000 distinct CDR3 sequences in the sample, around 17% were seen once. These data were also reused for a study on T cells in Graves' hyperthyroidism and ophthalmopathy.

The specimen comprised peripheral blood mononuclear cells (PBMCs), sampled at new diagnosis, from a patient treated with antithyroid drugs. All receptors derive from a woman aged 25 to 39 with Graves disease. The CDR3 runs from the conserved cysteine through the conserved F or W. The order of the fields is V gene, J gene, clone size, D gene, CDR3 protein, CDR3 DNA. The D gene is left open where the match is weak. Clone size is given for some rows only: seen once, a few or many times, or a class if the clone is expanded.

TRBV6-2/TRBV6-3,TRBJ2-3,many,-,CASSYSITVVTQYF,TGTGCCAGCAGTTACTCGATAACAGTGGTTACGCAGTATTTT
TRBV4-3,TRBJ1-1,many,-,CASSLRAGGYPEAFF,TGCGCCAGCAGCCTTCGAGCGGGGGGGTACCCTGAAGCCTTCTTT
TRBV28,TRBJ2-3,many,-,CATDTGPYTQYF,TGTGCCACCGACACCGGGCCATATACGCAGTATTTT
TRBV27,TRBJ1-1,many,-,CASSLGKNTEAFF,TGTGCCAGCAGCTTAGGTAAAAACACTGAAGCTTTCTTT
TRBV18,TRBJ1-1,many,TRBD1,CASSQGATGSTEAFF,TGTGCCAGCTCACAGGGGGCTACGGGGTCCACTGAAGCTTTCTTT
TRBV29-1,TRBJ2-5,many,TRBD2,CSVTPGLAGEPKETQYF,TGCAGCGTTACTCCGGGACTAGCGGGAGAGCCCAAAGAGACCCAGTACTTC
TRBV3-1,TRBJ1-1,-,-,CASSRGGGGGTEACF,TGTGCCAGCAGTCGAGGCGGGGGTGGGGGCACTGAAGCTTGCTTT
TRBV28,TRBJ1-2,many,-,CASSLPKRTYGYTF,TGTGCCAGCAGTCTCCCGAAGAGGACCTATGGCTACACCTTC
TRBV20-1,TRBJ2-1,many,TRBD2,CSARLAGGEQFF,TGCAGTGCCCGACTAGCGGGAGGTGAGCAGTTCTTC
TRBV27,TRBJ2-2,many,-,CASSLKGISNTGELFF,TGTGCCAGCAGTTTAAAGGGTATATCGAACACCGGGGAGCTGTTTTTT